This T cell receptor (beta chain) was recovered during a study of siplizumab effects on memory and regulatory T cells. Profiled with immunoSEQ multiplex PCR; TCRdb holds only in-frame clones, not every one. Found here are 99,000 or so clones, about 92% of them singletons; the top ten hold more than 0.3%. For this clone: What it recognizes is unknown.

The study, taken as a whole, reports: Naive T cells looked more diverse than memory cells and looked like major alloresponse contributors.

Germline CDR1 and CDR2: LNHDA and SQIVND (reference sequence). The V end was cut by 10 bases, the J end by 1 base, with 13 bases between. The CDR3 runs 13 residues. The origin of this receptor is a human donor in good health. Sequenced sample: CD4+ T cells sorted from blood. J is TRBJ1-1 and V is TRBV19; unclear D gene. CDR3 sequence (DNA): TGTGCCACAGAATCATACGCGAACACTGAAGCTTTCTTT. Residues: CATESYANTEAFF.